Reported below is one T cell receptor beta chain. The antigen is not known. This sample was included in a study of T cells in localized non-small cell lung cancer. Overall study results and limits: Turning up in adjacent lung were a median roughly 59 of the top 100 tumor clones.

Profiling relied on immunoSEQ multiplex PCR, and the TCRdb table lists in-frame clones only, not all of them. This table holds some 52,000 clones, around 82% found once. The material sequenced was PBMCs, taken before any cancer treatment. The sequence was obtained from a woman aged 35-70 years with stage II lung adenocarcinoma.

CDR3 in DNA: TGTGCCACCAGCAGAGGGGGGGCCAGGGTGGTCAGCACAGATACGCAGTATTTT. It yields the protein CATSRGGARVVSTDTQYF. This rearrangement joins TRBV15 to TRBJ2-3; the D gene could be TRBD1 or TRBD2 (6 bases each). With 1 base removed from V and 0 bases from J, the gap between germline ends came to 17 bases. The CDR3 loop spans 18 amino acids. Germline V CDR1 and CDR2: LNHNV, YYDKDF (reference sequence).